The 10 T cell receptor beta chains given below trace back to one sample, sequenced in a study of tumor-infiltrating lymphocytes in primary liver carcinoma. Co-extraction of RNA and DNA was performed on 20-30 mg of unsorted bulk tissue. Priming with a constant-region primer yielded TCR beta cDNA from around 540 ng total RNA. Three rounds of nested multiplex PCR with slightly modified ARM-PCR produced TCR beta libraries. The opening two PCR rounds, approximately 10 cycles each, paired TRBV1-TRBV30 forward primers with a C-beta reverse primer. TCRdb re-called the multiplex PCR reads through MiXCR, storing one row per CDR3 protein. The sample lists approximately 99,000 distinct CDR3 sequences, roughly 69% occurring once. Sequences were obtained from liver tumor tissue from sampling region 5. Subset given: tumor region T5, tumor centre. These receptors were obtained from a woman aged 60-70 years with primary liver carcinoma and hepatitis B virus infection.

The CDR3 reads CASTEVQYTQYF. Written as DNA, the CDR3 is TGTGCCAGTACCGAGGTGCAGTATACGCAGTATTTT. The chain has TRBV5-8 and TRBJ2-3; D ambiguous. The germline V and J ends were trimmed by 8 bases and 7 bases, with 14 bases remaining between them. Germline V CDR1 and CDR2: SGHTS, YDEGEE. The CDR3 is 12 amino acids.

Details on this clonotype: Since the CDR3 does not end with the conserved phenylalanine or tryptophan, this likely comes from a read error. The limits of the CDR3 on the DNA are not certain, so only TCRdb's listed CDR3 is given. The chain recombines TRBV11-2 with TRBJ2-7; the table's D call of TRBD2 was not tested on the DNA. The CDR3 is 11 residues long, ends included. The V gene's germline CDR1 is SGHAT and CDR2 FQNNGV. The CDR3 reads CARSSASFLEY.

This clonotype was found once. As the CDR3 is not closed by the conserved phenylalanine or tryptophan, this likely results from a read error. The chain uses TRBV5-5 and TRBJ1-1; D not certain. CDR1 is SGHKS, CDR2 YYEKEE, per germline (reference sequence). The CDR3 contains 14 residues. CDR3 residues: CPSSFPTRNTEAFS. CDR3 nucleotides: TGTCCCAGCAGCTTTCCGACAAGGAACACTGAAGCTTTCTCT.

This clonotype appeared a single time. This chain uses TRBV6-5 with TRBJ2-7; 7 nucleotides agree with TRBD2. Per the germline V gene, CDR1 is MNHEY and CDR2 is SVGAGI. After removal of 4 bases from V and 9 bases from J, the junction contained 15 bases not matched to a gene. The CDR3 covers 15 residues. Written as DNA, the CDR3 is TGTGCCAGCAGTTCATCGACTAGCAGGAGACTGAGGCAGTACTTC. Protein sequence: CASSSSTSRRLRQYF.

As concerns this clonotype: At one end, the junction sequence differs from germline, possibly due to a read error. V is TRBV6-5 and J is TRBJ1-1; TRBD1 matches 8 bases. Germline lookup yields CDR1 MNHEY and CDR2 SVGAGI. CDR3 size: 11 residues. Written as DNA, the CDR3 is TGTACCAGCAGTCAGGGGGCGGGAACTTTCTTT. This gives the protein CTSSQGAGTFF.

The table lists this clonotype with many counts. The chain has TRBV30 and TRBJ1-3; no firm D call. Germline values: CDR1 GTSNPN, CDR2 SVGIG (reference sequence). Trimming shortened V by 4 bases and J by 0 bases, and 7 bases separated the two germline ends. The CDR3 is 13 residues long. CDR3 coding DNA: TGTGCCTGGACACGGAACTCTGGAAACACCATATATTTT. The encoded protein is CAWTRNSGNTIYF. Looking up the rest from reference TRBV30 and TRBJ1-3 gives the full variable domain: SQTIHQWPATLVQPVGSPLSLECTVEGTSNPNLYWYRQAAGRGLQLLFYSVGIGQISSEVPQNLSASRPQDRQFILSSKKLLLSDSGFYLCAWTRNSGNTIYFGEGSWLTVV.

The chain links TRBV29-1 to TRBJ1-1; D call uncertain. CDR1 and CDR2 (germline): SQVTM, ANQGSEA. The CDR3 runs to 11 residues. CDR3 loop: CNFSGEVEAFF. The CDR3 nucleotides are TGCAACTTCAGCGGGGAGGTTGAAGCTTTCTTT.

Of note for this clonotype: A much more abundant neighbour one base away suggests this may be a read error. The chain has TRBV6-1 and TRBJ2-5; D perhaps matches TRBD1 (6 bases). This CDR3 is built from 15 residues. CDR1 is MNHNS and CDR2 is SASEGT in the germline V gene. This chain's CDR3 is CAGSESAGDQETQYF. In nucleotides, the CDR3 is TGTGCCGGCAGTGAATCGGCAGGGGATCAAGAGACCCAGTACTTC.

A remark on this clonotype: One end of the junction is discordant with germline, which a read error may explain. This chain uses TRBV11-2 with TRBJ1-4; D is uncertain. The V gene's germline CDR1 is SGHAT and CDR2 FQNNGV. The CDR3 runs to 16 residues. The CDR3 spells CASSQGLLSSGERLFF. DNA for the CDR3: TGTGCCAGCAGCCAAGGCCTCCTTTCCTCTGGAGAAAGACTGTTTTTT.

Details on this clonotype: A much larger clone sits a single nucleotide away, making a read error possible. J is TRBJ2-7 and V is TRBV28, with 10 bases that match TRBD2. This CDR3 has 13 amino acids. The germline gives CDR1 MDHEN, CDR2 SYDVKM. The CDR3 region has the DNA TGTACCATCACTAGCGGGACGTCCTACGAGCAGTACTTC. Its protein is CTITSGTSYEQYF.